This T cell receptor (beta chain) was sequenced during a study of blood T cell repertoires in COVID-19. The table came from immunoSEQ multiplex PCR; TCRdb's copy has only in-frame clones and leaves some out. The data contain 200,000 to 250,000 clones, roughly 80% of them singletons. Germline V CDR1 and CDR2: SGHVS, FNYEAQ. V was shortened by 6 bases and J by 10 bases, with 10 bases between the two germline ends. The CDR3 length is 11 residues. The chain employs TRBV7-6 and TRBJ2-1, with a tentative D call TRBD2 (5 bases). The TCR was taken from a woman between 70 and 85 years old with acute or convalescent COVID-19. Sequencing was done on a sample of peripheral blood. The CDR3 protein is CASSLRREQFF. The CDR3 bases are TGTGCCAGCAGTTTGAGGAGGGAGCAGTTCTTC.